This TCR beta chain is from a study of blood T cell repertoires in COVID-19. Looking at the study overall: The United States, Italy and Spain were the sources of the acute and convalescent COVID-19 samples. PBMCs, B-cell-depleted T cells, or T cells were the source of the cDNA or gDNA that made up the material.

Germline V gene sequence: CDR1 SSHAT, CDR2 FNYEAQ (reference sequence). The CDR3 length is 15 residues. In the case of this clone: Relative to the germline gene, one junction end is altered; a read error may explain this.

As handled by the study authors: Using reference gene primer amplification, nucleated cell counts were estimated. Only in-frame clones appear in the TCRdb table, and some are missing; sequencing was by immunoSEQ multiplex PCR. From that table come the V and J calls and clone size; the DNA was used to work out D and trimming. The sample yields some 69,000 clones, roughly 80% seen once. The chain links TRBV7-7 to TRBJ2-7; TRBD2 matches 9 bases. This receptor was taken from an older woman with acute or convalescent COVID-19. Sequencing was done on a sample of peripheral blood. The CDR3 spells CASSSTPLAGSEQYF. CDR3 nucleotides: TGTGCTAGCAGCTCCACGCCGCTAGCGGGAAGCGAGCAGTACTTC.